What follows are 7 T cell receptor beta chains derived from one specimen sequenced in a study of T cells in Graves' hyperthyroidism and ophthalmopathy. Researchers took RNA transcripts and amplified the TCR beta CDR3 regions from them. A first-round RT-PCR of the TCR CDR3 used the HTBI primer set. TCRdb analysed the multiplex PCR reads with MiXCR anew, one entry per CDR3 protein. The profile covers around 520,000 distinct CDR3 sequences, with around 22% appearing a single time and over 9% taken by the ten largest. Sequencing used blood. These receptors originate from a young woman with Graves' ophthalmopathy.

There are many counts of this clonotype. V usage is TRBV20-1 and J usage is TRBJ2-5; D call uncertain. V was shortened by 3 bases and J by 1 base, with 12 bases between the two germline ends. CDR1 is DFQATT and CDR2 is SNEGSKA in the germline V gene (reference sequence). The CDR3 has 14 residues. DNA for the CDR3: TGCAGTGCTAGCCCGGTATCCCCCCAAGAGACCCAGTACTTC. Translating it yields CSASPVSPQETQYF.

This clonotype has ten or more counts. The chain employs TRBV11-2 and TRBJ1-1, with TRBD1 matching 12 bases. Per germline, CDR1 SGHAT and CDR2 FQNNGV. This CDR3 comprises 19 residues. V was clipped by 5 bases and J by 3 bases; unmatched bases: 16. The CDR3 region has the DNA TGTGCCAGCAGCAACTCACTTCGGGACAGGGGGCGAGCGGACACTGAAGCTTTCTTT. Translating gives CASSNSLRDRGRADTEAFF.

This clonotype has a handful of counts. This chain joins TRBV7-2 and TRBJ2-7; perhaps TRBD1 as D (6 bases). This CDR3 has 12 residues. CDR1 and CDR2 (germline): SGHTA, FQGNSA. The germline V and J ends were trimmed by 4 bases and 5 bases, with 9 bases remaining between them. In DNA form, the CDR3 reads TGTGCCAGCAGCTCTTACAGGGACGAGCAGTACTTC. Residues: CASSSYRDEQYF.

This clonotype was counted ten times or more. V gene TRBV12-3 or TRBV12-4 combines with J gene TRBJ1-1; 8 bases agree with TRBD1. CDR3 size: 18 residues. J lost 0 bases, V lost 3 bases, and 12 bases had no gene match. The CDR3 reads CASSFPAGGRTMNTEAFF. CDR3 sequence (DNA): TGTGCCAGCAGTTTCCCGGCAGGGGGCCGGACCATGAACACTGAAGCTTTCTTT.

This clonotype was seen repeatedly, ten times or more. The DNA for the CDR3 is TGTGCCATCAGTCAGGGTCCCAGCAATCAGCCCCAGCATTTT. This sequence encodes CAISQGPSNQPQHF. The J gene is TRBJ1-5, the V gene TRBV10-3; weak D call: TRBD1 (5 bases). The CDR3 covers 14 residues. Germline V gives CDR1 ENHRY, CDR2 SYGVKD. Trimming shortened V by 5 bases and J by 1 base, and 9 bases separated the two germline ends.

In its sample, this clonotype was seen many times. The CDR3 DNA follows: TGTGCCAGCAGTCCCGGTGTCGCCCGGGGCGCCTGGGGGAACGAGCAGTACTTC. Its translation is CASSPGVARGAWGNEQYF. The chain uses TRBV28 and TRBJ2-7; D is possibly TRBD1 or TRBD2 (5 bases each). Trimming left V 5 bases short and J 5 bases short, with 28 bases between. Germline CDR1 reads MDHEN; CDR2 reads SYDVKM. The CDR3 totals 18 residues.

This clonotype was seen a few times. The chain combines TRBV11-2 with TRBJ2-5, with D perhaps TRBD1 (6 bases). V shed 0 bases and J shed 1 base, with 12 bases lying between them. Per germline, CDR1 SGHAT and CDR2 FQNNGV. The CDR3 sequence is 16 residues long. For the CDR3, the DNA is TGTGCCAGCAGCTTAGATGCAGGGGCCGCCCAAGAGACCCAGTACTTC. Translating gives CASSLDAGAAQETQYF.